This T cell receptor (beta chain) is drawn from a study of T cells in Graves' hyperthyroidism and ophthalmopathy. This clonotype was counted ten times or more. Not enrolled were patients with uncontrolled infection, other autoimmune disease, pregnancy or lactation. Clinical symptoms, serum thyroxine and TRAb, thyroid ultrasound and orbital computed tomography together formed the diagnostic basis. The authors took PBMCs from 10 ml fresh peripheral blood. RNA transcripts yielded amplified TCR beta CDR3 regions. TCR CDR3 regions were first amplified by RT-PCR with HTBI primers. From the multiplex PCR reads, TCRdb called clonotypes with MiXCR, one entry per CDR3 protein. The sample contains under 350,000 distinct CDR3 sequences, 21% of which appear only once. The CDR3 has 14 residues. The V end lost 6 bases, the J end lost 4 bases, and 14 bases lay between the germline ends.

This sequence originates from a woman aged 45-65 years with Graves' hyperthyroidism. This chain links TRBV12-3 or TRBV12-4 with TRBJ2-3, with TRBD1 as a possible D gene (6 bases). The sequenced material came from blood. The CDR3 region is CASRFSGVADTQYF. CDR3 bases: TGTGCCAGCAGATTTTCAGGGGTAGCAGATACGCAGTATTTT.